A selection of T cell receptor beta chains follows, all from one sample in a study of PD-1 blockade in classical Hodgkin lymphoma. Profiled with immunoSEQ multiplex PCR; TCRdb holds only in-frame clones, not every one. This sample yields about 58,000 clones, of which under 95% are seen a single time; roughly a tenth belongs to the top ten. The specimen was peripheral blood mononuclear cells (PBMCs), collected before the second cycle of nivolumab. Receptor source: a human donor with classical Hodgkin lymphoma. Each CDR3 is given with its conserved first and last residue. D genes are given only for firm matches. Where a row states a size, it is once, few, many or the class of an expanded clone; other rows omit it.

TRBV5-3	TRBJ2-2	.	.	CARSSTGHQNTGELFF	TGTGCCAGAAGCTCAACGGGACACCAAAACACCGGGGAGCTGTTTTTT
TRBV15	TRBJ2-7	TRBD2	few	CATSRDTASGDEQYF	TGTGCCACCAGCAGAGATACGGCTAGCGGGGACGAGCAGTACTTC
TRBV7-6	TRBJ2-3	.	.	CASSSFGQRGTDTQYF	TGTGCCAGCAGCTCCTTCGGCCAGAGGGGCACAGATACGCAGTATTTT
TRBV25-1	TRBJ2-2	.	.	CASSERPGTGELFF	TGTGCCAGCAGTGAGCGTCCCGGCACCGGGGAGCTGTTTTTT
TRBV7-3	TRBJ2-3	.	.	CASSLGAGGRGATDTQYF	TGTGCCAGCAGCTTAGGGGCGGGCGGACGGGGAGCCACAGATACGCAGTATTTT
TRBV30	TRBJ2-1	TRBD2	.	CAWRARGGNEQFF	TGTGCCTGGAGGGCGCGGGGGGGCAATGAGCAGTTCTTC
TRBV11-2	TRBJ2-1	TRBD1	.	CASSPGQGLDRQFF	TGTGCCAGCAGCCCCGGACAGGGCCTGGATCGGCAGTTCTTC
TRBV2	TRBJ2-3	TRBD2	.	CASSRERGDLTDTQYF	TGTGCCAGCAGCCGGGAGCGGGGGGACCTCACAGATACGCAGTATTTT
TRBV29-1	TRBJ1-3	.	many	CSVAQSGNTIYF	TGCAGCGTTGCACAGTCTGGAAACACCATATATTTT
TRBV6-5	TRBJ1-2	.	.	CASSSPRGGYTF	TGTGCCAGCAGTTCCCCACGTGGTGGCTACACCTTC
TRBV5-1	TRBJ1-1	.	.	CASSPYVLDEAFF	TGCGCCAGCAGCCCTTACGTTTTGGATGAAGCTTTCTTT
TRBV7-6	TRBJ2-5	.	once	CASSFNRPSTSYQETQYF	TGTGCCAGCAGCTTTAATCGCCCCAGCACCTCGTACCAAGAGACCCAGTACTTC
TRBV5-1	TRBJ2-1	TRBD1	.	CASRPPEEGGLFNEQFF	TGCGCCAGCAGACCGCCCGAGGAAGGGGGCTTATTCAATGAGCAGTTCTTC
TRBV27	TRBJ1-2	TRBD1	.	CASSSQGPIYGYTF	TGTGCCAGCAGTTCACAGGGGCCTATCTATGGCTACACCTTC
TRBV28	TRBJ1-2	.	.	CASSLGQYITDYGYTF	TGTGCCAGCAGTTTAGGACAGTACATAACTGACTATGGCTACACCTTC
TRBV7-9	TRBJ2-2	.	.	CASSFPYGAKPTGELFF	TGTGCCAGCAGCTTCCCCTACGGGGCAAAGCCCACCGGGGAGCTGTTTTTT
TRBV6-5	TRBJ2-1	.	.	CASSSVVGYNEQFF	TGTGCCAGCAGTTCCGTCGTGGGCTACAATGAGCAGTTCTTC
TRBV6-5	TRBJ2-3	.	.	CASSYSGGTDTQYF	TGTGCCAGCAGTTACTCGGGGGGCACAGATACGCAGTATTTT
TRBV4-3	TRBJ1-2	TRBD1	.	CASSLRGGPGTYYGYTF	TGCGCCAGCAGCCTCAGAGGGGGCCCCGGGACGTACTATGGCTACACCTTC
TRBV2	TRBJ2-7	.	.	CASSEEDYEQYF	TGTGCCAGCAGTGAGGAGGATTACGAGCAGTACTTC
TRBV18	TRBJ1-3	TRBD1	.	CASSLYDEGGPLSGNTIYF	TGTGCCAGCTCACTCTACGATGAAGGGGGCCCTCTCTCTGGAAACACCATATATTTT
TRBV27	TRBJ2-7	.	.	CASSLSRATYEQYF	TGTGCCAGCAGTTTATCGCGCGCAACCTACGAGCAGTACTTC
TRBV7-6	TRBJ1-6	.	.	CASSLQGDNSPLHF	TGTGCCAGCAGCTTACAGGGTGACAATTCACCCCTCCACTTT
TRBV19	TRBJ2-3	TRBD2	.	CASRRELAGGPHTQYF	TGTGCCAGTAGGAGGGAGTTAGCGGGGGGCCCCCATACGCAGTATTTT
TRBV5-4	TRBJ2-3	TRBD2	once	CASSGGLAGVSDTQYF	TGTGCCAGCAGCGGGGGACTAGCGGGGGTATCAGATACGCAGTATTTT
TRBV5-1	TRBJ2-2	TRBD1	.	CASSLLGQGNTGELFF	TGCGCCAGCAGCTTGTTGGGACAGGGGAACACCGGGGAGCTGTTTTTT
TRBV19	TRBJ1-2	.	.	CASSIAVDGYTF	TGTGCCAGTAGTATAGCGGTGGATGGCTACACCTTC
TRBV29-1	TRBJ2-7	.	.	CSVEDGSLDEQYF	TGCAGCGTTGAAGACGGGAGTCTCGACGAGCAGTACTTC
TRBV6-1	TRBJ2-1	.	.	CASQASRPYNEQFF	TGTGCCAGCCAAGCCTCGAGGCCCTACAATGAGCAGTTCTTC
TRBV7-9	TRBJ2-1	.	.	CASSLIVGASYNEQFF	TGTGCCAGCAGCTTAATCGTAGGGGCTAGCTACAATGAGCAGTTCTTC
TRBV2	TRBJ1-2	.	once	CASSAGFLYGYTF	TGTGCCAGCAGTGCAGGATTCCTATATGGCTACACCTTC
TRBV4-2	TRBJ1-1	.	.	CASSQAGEAFF	TGTGCCAGCAGCCAAGCAGGTGAAGCTTTCTTT
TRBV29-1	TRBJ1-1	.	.	CSVVPMNTEAFF	TGCAGCGTTGTCCCGATGAACACTGAAGCTTTCTTT
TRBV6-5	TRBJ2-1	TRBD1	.	CASSITGGMGEQFF	TGTGCCAGCAGCATAACAGGGGGCATGGGCGAGCAGTTCTTC
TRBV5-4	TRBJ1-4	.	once	CASSLDEKLFF	TGTGCCAGCAGCTTGGATGAAAAACTGTTTTTT
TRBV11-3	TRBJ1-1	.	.	CASSPGRQRSATEAFF	TGTGCCAGCAGCCCAGGCCGACAGCGTTCTGCCACTGAAGCTTTCTTT
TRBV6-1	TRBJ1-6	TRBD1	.	CASIQGLRSPLHF	TGTGCCAGCATACAGGGGTTGAGGTCACCCCTCCACTTT